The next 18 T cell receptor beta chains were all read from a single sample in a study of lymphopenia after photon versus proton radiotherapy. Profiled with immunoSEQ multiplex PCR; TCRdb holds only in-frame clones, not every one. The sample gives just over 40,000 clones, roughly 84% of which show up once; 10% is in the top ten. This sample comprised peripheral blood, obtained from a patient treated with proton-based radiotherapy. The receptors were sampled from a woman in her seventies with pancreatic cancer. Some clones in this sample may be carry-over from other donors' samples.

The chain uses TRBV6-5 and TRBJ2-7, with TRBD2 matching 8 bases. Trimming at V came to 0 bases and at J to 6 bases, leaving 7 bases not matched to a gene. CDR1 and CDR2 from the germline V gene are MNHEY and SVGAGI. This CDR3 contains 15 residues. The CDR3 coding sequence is TGTGCCAGCAGTTACTCGAAAGCGGGAGTTGGCGAGCAGTACTTC. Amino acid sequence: CASSYSKAGVGEQYF.

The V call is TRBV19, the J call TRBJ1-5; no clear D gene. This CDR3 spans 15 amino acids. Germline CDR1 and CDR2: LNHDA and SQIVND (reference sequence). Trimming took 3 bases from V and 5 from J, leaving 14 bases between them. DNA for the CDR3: TGTGCCAGTAGTATCGGGTGGGGAAGGCATCAGCCCCAGCATTTT. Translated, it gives CASSIGWGRHQPQHF.

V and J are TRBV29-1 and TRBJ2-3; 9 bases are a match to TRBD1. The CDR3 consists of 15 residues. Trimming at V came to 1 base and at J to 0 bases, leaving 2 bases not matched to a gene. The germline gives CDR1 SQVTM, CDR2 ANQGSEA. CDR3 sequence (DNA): TGCAGCGTTGAAGGGACAGGGGCTAGCACAGATACGCAGTATTTT. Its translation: CSVEGTGASTDTQYF.

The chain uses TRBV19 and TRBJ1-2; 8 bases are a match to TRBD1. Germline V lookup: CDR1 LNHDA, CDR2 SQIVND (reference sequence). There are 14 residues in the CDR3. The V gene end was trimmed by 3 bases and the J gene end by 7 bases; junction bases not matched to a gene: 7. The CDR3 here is CASSIRTGFAGYTF. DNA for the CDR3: TGTGCCAGTAGTATCCGGACAGGGTTTGCTGGCTACACCTTC.

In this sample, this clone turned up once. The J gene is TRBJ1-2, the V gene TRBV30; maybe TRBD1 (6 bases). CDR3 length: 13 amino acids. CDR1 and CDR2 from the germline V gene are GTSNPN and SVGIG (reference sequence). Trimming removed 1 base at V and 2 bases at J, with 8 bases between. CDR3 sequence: CAWSADSNYGYTF. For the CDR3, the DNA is TGTGCCTGGAGTGCGGACAGCAACTATGGCTACACCTTC.

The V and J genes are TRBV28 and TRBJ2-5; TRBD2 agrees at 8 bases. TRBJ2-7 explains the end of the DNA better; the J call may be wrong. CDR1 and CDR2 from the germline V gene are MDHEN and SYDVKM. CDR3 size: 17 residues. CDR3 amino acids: CASRDGGLGAHSYEQYF. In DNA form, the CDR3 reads TGTGCCAGCAGGGACGGGGGACTAGGCGCTCACTCCTACGAGCAGTACTTC.

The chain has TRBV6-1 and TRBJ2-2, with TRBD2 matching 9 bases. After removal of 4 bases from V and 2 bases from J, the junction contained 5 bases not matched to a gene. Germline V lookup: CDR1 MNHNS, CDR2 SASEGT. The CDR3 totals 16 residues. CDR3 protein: CASSGLSGRNTGELFF. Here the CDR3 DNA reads TGTGCCAGCAGTGGTCTTAGCGGGAGAAACACCGGGGAGCTGTTTTTT.

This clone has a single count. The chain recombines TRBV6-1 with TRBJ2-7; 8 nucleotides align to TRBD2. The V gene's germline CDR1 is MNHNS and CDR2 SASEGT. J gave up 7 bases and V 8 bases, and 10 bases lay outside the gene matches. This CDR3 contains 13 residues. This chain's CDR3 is CASDGAGVGEQYF. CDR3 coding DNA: TGTGCCAGCGATGGAGCGGGAGTGGGAGAGCAGTACTTC.

CDR3 protein: CASSLRVQGAHEQFF. CDR3 DNA: TGCGCCAGCAGCTTGAGGGTTCAGGGGGCACATGAGCAGTTCTTC. The genes are TRBV5-1 and TRBJ2-1; 8 bases map to TRBD1. The CDR3 consists of 15 residues. In germline, CDR1 is SGHRS, CDR2 YFSETQ. V was clipped by 1 base and J by 8 bases; unmatched bases: 8.

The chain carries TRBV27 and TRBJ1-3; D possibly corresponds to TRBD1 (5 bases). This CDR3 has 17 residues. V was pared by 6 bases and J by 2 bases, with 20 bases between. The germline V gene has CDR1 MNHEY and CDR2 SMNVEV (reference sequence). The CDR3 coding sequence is TGTGCCAGCAGGCCCCGCTCCGACAGTTCGGCTGGAAACACCATATATTTT. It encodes CASRPRSDSSAGNTIYF.

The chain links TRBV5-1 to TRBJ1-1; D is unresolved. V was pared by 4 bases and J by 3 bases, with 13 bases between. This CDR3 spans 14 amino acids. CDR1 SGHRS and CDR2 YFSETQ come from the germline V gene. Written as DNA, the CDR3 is TGCGCCAGCAGCCCCGTCGGGGTGGACACTGAAGCTTTCTTT. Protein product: CASSPVGVDTEAFF.

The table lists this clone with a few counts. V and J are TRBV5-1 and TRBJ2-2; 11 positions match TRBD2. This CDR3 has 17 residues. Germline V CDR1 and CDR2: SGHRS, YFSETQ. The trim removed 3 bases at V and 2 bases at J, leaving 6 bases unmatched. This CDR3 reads CASSSQGLAGNTGELFF. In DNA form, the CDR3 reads TGCGCCAGCAGCTCCCAAGGACTAGCGGGTAACACCGGGGAGCTGTTTTTT.

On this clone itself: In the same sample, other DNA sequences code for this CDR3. CDR3 sequence: CASSRGENGYTF. The CDR3 coding sequence is TGTGCCAGCAGCCGAGGTGAAAATGGCTACACCTTC. The chain links TRBV11-3 to TRBJ1-2; D gene unclear. CDR1 is SGHNT and CDR2 is YENEEA in the germline V gene. The CDR3 loop spans 12 amino acids. Trimming left V 5 bases short and J 6 bases short, with 10 bases between. Full variable domain (remainder filled in from reference TRBV11-3 and TRBJ1-2): EAGVVQSPRYKIIEKKQPVAFWCNPISGHNTLYWYLQNLGQGPELLIRYENEEAVDDSQLPKDRFSAERLKGVDSTLKIQPAELGDSAVYLCASSRGENGYTFGSGTRLTVV.

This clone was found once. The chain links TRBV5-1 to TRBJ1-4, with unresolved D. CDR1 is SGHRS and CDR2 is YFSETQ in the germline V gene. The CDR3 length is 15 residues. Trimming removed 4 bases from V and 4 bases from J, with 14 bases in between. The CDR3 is CASSARRPGNEKLFF. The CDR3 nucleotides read TGCGCCAGCAGCGCACGGAGGCCTGGTAATGAAAAACTGTTTTTT.

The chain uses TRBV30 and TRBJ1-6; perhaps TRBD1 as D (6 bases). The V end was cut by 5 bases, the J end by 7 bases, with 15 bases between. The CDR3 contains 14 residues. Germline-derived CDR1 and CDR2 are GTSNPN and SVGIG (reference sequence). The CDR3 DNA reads TGTGCCTGGTGGAACAGGGCCCGGAATTCACCCCTCCACTTT. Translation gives CAWWNRARNSPLHF. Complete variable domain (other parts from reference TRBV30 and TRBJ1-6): SQTIHQWPATLVQPVGSPLSLECTVEGTSNPNLYWYRQAAGRGLQLLFYSVGIGQISSEVPQNLSASRPQDRQFILSSKKLLLSDSGFYLCAWWNRARNSPLHFGNGTRLTVT.

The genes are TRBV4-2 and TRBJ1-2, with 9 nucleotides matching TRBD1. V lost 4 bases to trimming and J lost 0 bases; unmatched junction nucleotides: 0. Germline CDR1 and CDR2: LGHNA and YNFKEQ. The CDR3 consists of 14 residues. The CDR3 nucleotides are TGTGCCAGCAGCCGGACAGGGGCTAACTATGGCTACACCTTC. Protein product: CASSRTGANYGYTF.

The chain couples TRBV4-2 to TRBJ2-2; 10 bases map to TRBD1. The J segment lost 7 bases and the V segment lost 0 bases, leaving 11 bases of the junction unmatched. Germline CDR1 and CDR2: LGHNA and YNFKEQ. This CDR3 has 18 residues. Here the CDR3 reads CASSQDPVRQGAGGELFF. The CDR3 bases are TGTGCCAGCAGCCAAGACCCCGTACGACAGGGGGCGGGCGGGGAGCTGTTTTTT.

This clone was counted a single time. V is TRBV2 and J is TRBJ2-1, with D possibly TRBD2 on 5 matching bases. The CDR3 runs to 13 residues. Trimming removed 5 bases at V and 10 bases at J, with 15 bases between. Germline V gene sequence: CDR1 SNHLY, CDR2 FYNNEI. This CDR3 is CASSPGLGAEQFF. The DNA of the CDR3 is TGTGCCAGCAGTCCCGGACTCGGTGCCGAGCAGTTCTTC. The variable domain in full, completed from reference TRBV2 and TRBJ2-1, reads EPEVTQTPSHQVTQMGQEVILRCVPISNHLYFYWYRQILGQKVEFLVSFYNNEISEKSEIFDDQFSVERPDGSNFTLKIRSTKLEDSAMYFCASSPGLGAEQFFGPGTRLTVL.